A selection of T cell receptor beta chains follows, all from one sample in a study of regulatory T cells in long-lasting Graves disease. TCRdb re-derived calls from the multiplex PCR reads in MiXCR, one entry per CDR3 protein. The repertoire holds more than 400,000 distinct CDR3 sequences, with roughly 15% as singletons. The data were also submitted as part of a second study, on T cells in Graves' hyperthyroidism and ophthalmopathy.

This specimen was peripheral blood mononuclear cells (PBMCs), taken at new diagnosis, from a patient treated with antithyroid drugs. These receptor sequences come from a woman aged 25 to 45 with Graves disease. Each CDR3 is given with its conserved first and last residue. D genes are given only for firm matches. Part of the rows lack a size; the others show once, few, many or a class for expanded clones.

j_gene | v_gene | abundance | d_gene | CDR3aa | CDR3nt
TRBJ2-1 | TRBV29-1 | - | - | CSVALGARWEYNEQFF | TGCAGCGTTGCTTTGGGCGCAAGATGGGAATACAATGAGCAGTTCTTC
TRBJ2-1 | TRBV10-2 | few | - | CASSESTLMSEEFF | TGCGCCAGCAGTGAGTCGACTCTGATGTCAGAGGAGTTCTTC
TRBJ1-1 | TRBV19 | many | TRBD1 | CASSMTGGNTEAFF | TGTGCCAGTAGTATGACAGGGGGGAACACTGAAGCTTTCTTT
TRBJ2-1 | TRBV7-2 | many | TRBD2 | CASSLAGTRDNEQFF | TGTGCCAGCAGCTTAGCCGGGACTAGAGACAATGAGCAGTTCTTC
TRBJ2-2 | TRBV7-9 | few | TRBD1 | CASSPVGGQANTGELFF | TGTGCCAGCAGCCCAGTAGGGGGACAGGCGAACACCGGGGAGCTGTTTTTT
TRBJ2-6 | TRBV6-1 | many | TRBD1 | CASSTDRAGANVLTF | TGTGCCAGCAGTACAGACAGGGCTGGGGCCAACGTCCTGACTTTC
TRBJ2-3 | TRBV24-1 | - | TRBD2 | CATSDPGLAGGLTPVDTQYF | TGTGCCACCAGTGATCCGGGACTAGCGGGAGGGCTAACACCAGTAGATACGCAGTATTTT
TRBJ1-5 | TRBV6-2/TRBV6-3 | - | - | CASSESIFQHF | TGTGCCAGCAGTGAAAGTATTTTCCAGCATTTT
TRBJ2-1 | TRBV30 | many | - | CAHARGPNEQFF | TGTGCCCACGCCCGGGGACCCAATGAGCAGTTCTTC
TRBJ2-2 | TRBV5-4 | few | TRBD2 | CASSLGASGIAGELFF | TGTGCCAGCAGCTTGGGAGCTAGCGGGATAGCCGGGGAGCTGTTTTTT
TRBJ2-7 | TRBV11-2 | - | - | CASSLERYYEQYF | TGTGCCAGCAGCTTAGAACGATACTACGAGCAGTACTTC
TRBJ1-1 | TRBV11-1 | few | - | CASSPRALEVNTEAFF | TGTGCCAGCAGCCCCCGGGCGTTGGAGGTGAACACTGAAGCTTTCTTT
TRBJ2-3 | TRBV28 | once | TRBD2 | CASSLAGAGAQYF | TGTGCCAGCAGTTTAGCGGGAGCCGGGGCGCAGTATTTT
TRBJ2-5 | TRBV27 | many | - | CASSLYFGVETQYF | TGTGCCAGCAGTTTATATTTTGGGGTAGAGACCCAGTACTTC
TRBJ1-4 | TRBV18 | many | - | CASSPGMSNEKLFF | TGTGCCAGCTCACCCGGGATGTCGAATGAAAAACTGTTTTTT
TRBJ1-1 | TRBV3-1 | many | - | CASSDQLNTEAFF | TGTGCCAGCAGCGATCAGCTGAACACTGAAGCTTTCTTT
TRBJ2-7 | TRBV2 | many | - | CASSGWTERSGEQYF | TGTGCCAGCAGTGGATGGACAGAACGATCGGGCGAGCAGTACTTC
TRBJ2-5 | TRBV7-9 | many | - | CASSLIEVGGETQYF | TGTGCCAGCAGCTTAATCGAGGTGGGGGGAGAGACCCAGTACTTC
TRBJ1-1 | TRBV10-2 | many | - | CASRLRGGRDTEAFF | TGCGCCAGCAGACTCCGCGGGGGCAGAGACACTGAAGCTTTCTTT
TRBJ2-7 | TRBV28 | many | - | CASMTAQGRYEQYF | TGTGCCAGCATGACCGCCCAGGGACGGTACGAGCAGTACTTC
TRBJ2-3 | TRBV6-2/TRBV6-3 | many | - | CASIALTASSTDTQYF | TGTGCCAGCATAGCGCTCACAGCCTCTAGCACAGATACGCAGTATTTT
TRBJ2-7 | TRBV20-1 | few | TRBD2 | CSASALAGINEQYF | TGCAGTGCTAGCGCACTAGCGGGAATCAACGAGCAGTACTTC
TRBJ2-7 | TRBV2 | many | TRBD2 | CARRTSRSYEQYF | TGTGCCAGGCGGACTAGCCGCTCCTACGAGCAGTACTTC
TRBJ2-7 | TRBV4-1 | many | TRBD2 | CASSQEDPGTTDSYEQYF | TGCGCCAGCAGCCAAGAGGATCCGGGGACTACCGACTCCTACGAGCAGTACTTC
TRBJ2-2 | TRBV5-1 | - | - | CASSLAGSANTGELFF | TGCGCCAGCAGCTTGGCAGGCTCCGCGAACACCGGGGAGCTGTTTTTT
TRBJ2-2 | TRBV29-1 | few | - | CSVGRTVNTGELFF | TGCAGCGTTGGAAGGACAGTCAACACCGGGGAGCTGTTTTTT
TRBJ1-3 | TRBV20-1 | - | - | CSARDAGASGNTIYF | TGCAGTGCTAGAGATGCAGGGGCCTCTGGAAACACCATATATTTT
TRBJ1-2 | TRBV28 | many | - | CASSLLDSPYGYTF | TGTGCCAGCAGTTTACTTGACAGCCCCTATGGCTACACCTTC
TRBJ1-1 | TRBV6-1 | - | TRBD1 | CASSQGLGTGPRGGLANTEAFF | TGTGCCAGCAGCCAGGGGCTCGGGACAGGGCCACGAGGTGGGCTGGCGAACACTGAAGCTTTCTTT
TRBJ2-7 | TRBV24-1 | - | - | CATSVSPYEQYF | TGTGCCACCAGTGTAAGTCCCTACGAGCAGTACTTC
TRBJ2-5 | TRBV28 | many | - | CASSLRELKETQYF | TGTGCCAGCAGTTTAAGAGAATTAAAAGAGACCCAGTACTTC
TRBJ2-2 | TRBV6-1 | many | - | CASTSGTAWTGELFF | TGTGCCAGCACATCCGGGACGGCGTGGACCGGGGAGCTGTTTTTT
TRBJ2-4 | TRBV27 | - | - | CASSWGFGAKNIQYF | TGTGCCAGCAGTTGGGGGTTTGGGGCCAAAAACATTCAGTACTTC
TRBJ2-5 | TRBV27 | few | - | CASSLMAGKTQYF | TGTGCCAGCAGTTTAATGGCTGGGAAGACCCAGTACTTC
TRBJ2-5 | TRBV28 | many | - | CASSLLSDEETQYF | TGTGCCAGCAGTTTGTTGTCCGACGAAGAGACCCAGTACTTC
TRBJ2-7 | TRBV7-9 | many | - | CASSLAGGATYEQYF | TGTGCCAGCAGCTTAGCGGGCGGGGCCACCTACGAGCAGTACTTC
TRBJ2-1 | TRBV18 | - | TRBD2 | CASSPFTSGIYNEQFF | TGTGCCAGCTCACCCTTCACTAGCGGGATTTACAATGAGCAGTTCTTC
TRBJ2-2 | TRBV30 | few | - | CAWSAGTGELFF | TGTGCCTGGAGTGCGGGCACCGGGGAGCTGTTTTTT
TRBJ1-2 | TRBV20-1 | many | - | CSARGPTPYGYTF | TGCAGTGCTAGGGGACCGACACCCTATGGCTACACCTTC
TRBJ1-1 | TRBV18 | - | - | CASSPRGSNTEAFF | TGTGCCAGCTCCCCCCGGGGCAGTAACACTGAAGCTTTCTTT
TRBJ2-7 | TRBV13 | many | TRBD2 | CASSFDRTTSGSVEQYF | TGTGCCAGCAGCTTTGACCGAACGACTAGCGGGAGTGTTGAGCAGTACTTC
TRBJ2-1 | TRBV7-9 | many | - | CASSLTENNEQFF | TGTGCCAGCAGCTTAACAGAGAACAATGAGCAGTTCTTC
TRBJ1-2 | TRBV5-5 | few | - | CASSFWEEGYTF | TGTGCCAGCAGCTTTTGGGAGGAAGGCTACACCTTC
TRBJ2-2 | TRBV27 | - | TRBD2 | CASTLRLAVNTGELFF | TGTGCCAGCACCCTCCGACTAGCGGTTAACACCGGGGAGCTGTTTTTT
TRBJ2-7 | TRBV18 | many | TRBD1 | CASSPNVGQGSEQYF | TGTGCCAGCTCACCAAATGTGGGACAGGGTTCCGAGCAGTACTTC
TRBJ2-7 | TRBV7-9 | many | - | CASSLGPKSYEQYF | TGTGCCAGCAGCTTAGGGCCGAAATCCTACGAGCAGTACTTC
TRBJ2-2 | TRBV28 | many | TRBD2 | CAISGRAFGELFF | TGTGCCATTAGCGGGAGGGCCTTCGGGGAGCTGTTTTTT
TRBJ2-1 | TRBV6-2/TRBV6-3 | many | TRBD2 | CASSYSGRTDEQFF | TGTGCCAGCAGTTATAGCGGGAGGACGGATGAGCAGTTCTTC
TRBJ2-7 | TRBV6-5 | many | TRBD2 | CASSSTSGRPLRPYEQYF | TGTGCCAGCAGTTCGACTAGCGGGAGGCCACTGCGGCCCTACGAGCAGTACTTC
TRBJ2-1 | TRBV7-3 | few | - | CASSATLGLAPYNEQFF | TGTGCCAGCAGCGCAACCCTGGGGCTAGCGCCCTACAATGAGCAGTTCTTC
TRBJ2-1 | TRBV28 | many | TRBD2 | CASMAQREWGEQFF | TGTGCCAGCATGGCCCAGCGGGAGTGGGGTGAGCAGTTCTTC
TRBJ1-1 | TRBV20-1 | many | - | CSARVGGGERTEAFF | TGCAGTGCTAGAGTAGGGGGTGGCGAGAGGACTGAAGCTTTCTTT
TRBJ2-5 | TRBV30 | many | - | CAWSVFTGVETQYF | TGTGCCTGGAGTGTGTTTACGGGAGTGGAGACCCAGTACTTC
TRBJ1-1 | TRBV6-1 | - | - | CASSSKGRSSTEAFF | TGTGCCAGCAGTAGCAAAGGGAGGTCGTCCACTGAAGCTTTCTTT